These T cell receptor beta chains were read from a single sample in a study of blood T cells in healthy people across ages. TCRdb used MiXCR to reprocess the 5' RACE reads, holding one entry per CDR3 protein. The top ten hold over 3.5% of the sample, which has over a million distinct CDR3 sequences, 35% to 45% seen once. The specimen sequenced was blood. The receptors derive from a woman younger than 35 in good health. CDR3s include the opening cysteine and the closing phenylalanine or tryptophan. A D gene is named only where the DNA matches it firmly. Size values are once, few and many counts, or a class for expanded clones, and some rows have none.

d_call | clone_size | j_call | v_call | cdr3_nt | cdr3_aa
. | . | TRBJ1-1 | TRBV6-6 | TGTGCCAGCAGTTACTCTCGGGGGAACACTGAAGCTTTCTTT | CASSYSRGNTEAFF
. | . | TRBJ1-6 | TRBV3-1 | TGTGCCAGCAGGCTCGGTTTTTCACCCCTCCACTTT | CASRLGFSPLHF
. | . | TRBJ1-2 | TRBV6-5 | TGTGCCAGCAGTTACTCGACTTCAGCCTATGGCTACACCTTC | CASSYSTSAYGYTF
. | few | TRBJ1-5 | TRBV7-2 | TGTGCCAGCAGCTTCCAGGCCCTCTATCAGCCCCAGCATTTT | CASSFQALYQPQHF
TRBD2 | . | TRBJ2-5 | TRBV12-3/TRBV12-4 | TGTGCCAGCAGTTTCACCGGGACTAGCGGGACCCAGTACTTC | CASSFTGTSGTQYF
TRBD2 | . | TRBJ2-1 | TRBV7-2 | TGTGCCAGCAGCTCGGGGGGTCTAGGGTACAATGAGCAGTTCTTC | CASSSGGLGYNEQFF
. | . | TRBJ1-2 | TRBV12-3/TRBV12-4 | TGTGCCAGCAGTTCCTATCAGGGACAAGCTAACTATGGCTACACCTTC | CASSSYQGQANYGYTF
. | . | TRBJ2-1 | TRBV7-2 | TGTGCCAGCAGCTTTAGGGGGGGCTCGGGAAATGAGCAGTTCTTC | CASSFRGGSGNEQFF
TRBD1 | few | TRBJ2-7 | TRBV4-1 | TGCGCCAGCAGCCAAGGGCCACAGGGGGCTAGTAGCTACGAGCAGTACTTC | CASSQGPQGASSYEQYF
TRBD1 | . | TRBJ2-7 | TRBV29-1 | TGCAGCGTTGAAGGCATGACCGGACAGGTACCCTACGAGCAGTACTTC | CSVEGMTGQVPYEQYF
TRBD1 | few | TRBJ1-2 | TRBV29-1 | TGCAGCGTTGCAAGGGGACAGGCTGGTGATGGCTACACCTTC | CSVARGQAGDGYTF
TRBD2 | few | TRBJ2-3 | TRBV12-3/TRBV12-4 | TGTGCCAGCAGTGCCGCTAGCGGGGGCACAGATACGCAGTATTTT | CASSAASGGTDTQYF
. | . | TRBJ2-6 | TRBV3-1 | TGTGCCAGCAGCCAAGGGCAGCTCCGCCTCTCTTGGGCCAACGTCCTGACTTTC | CASSQGQLRLSWANVLTF
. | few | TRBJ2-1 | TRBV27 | TGTGCCAGCAGTTTATCGACCGCCACCTACAATGAGCAGTTCTTC | CASSLSTATYNEQFF
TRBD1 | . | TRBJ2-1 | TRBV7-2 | TGTGCCAGCAGCTTATGGACAGGGGGTGATGAGCAGTTCTTC | CASSLWTGGDEQFF
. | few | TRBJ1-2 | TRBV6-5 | TGTGCCAGCAGTTACGCGGGTATTGGCTATGGCTACACCTTC | CASSYAGIGYGYTF
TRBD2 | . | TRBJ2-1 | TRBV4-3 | TGCGCCAGCAGCCAAGATGTCGCTAGCGGGAACTACGGGCAGTTCTTC | CASSQDVASGNYGQFF
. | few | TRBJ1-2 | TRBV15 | TGTGCCACCAGCAGAGATTCCCGGACCATAGGGGGCTATGGCTACACCTTC | CATSRDSRTIGGYGYTF
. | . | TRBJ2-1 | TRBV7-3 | TGTGCCAGCAGCTTAACCTCGATTGACAATGAGCAGTTCTTC | CASSLTSIDNEQFF
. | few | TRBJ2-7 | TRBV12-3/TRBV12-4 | TGTGCCAGCAGCCTGGGCCCCTACAATGAGCAGTACTTC | CASSLGPYNEQYF
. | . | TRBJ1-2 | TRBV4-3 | TGCGCCAGCAGCCAAGATCGGGGAAGGTCCCCCTATGGCTACACCTTC | CASSQDRGRSPYGYTF
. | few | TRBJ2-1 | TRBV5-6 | TGTGCCAGCAGCTCGAGACAGAACTTCTACAATGAGCAGTTCTTC | CASSSRQNFYNEQFF
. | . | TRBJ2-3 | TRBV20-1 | TGCAGTGCTCCTTACCTAAGCACAGATACGCAGTATTTT | CSAPYLSTDTQYF
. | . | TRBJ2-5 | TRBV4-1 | TGCGCCAGCAGCCAAACTCGACAGCGTCAAGAGACCCAGTACTTC | CASSQTRQRQETQYF
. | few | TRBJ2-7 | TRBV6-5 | TGTGCCAGCAGTTACGGGGCCAGCTCCTACGAGCAGTACTTC | CASSYGASSYEQYF
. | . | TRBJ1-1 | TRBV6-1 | TGTGCCAGCAGTGAATGGGACAACACTGAAGCTTTCTTT | CASSEWDNTEAFF
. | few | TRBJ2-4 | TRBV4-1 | TGCGCCAGCAGTTCCCGTCCGGGGACAGCCAAAAACATTCAGTACTTC | CASSSRPGTAKNIQYF
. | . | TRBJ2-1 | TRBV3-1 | TGTGCCAGCAGCCAACGGCGGGGTCACAATGAGCAGTTCTTC | CASSQRRGHNEQFF
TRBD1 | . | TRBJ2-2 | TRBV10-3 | TGTGCCATCAAGGGGGCGGTGGACACCGGGGAGCTGTTTTTT | CAIKGAVDTGELFF
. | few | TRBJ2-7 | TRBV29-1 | TGCAGCGTTGGGGGCGCGGCAGGGAGCTCCTACGAGCAGTACTTC | CSVGGAAGSSYEQYF
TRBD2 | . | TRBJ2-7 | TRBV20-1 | TGCAGTGCTAGCGGAGAAGCGGGAGGGCTTGTAGACGAGCAGTACTTC | CSASGEAGGLVDEQYF
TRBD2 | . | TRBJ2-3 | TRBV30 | TGTGCCTGGACTAGCGGGGGGGCCGGCGGTGATACGCAGTATTTT | CAWTSGGAGGDTQYF
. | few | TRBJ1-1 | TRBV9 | TGTGCCAGCAGCGTAGGACAGGCCATGAACACTGAAGCTTTCTTT | CASSVGQAMNTEAFF
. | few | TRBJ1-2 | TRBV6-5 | TGTGCCAGCAGTTATCGTGTGGGGGATGGCTACACCTTC | CASSYRVGDGYTF
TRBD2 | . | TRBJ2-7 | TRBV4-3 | TGCGCCAGCAACCCGACTAGCGGGGGAAACTACGAGCAGTACTTC | CASNPTSGGNYEQYF
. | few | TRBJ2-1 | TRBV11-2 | TGTGCCAGCAGCCCCCTGAGCGGAACCTACAATGAGCAGTTCTTC | CASSPLSGTYNEQFF
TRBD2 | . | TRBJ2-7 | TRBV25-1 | TGTGCCAGCAGTGAAAAGTCGAAACTAGCGGGAGGGTCCTCCTACAATGAGCAGTACTTC | CASSEKSKLAGGSSYNEQYF
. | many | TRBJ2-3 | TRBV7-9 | TGTGCCAGCAGCTCAACGAGGATCCCTAGCACAGATACGCAGTATTTT | CASSSTRIPSTDTQYF
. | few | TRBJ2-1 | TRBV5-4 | TGTGCCAGCAGCCCCCGAGGGAGAGGGTATGAGCAGTTCTTC | CASSPRGRGYEQFF
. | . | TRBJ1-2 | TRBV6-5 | TGTGCCAGCACAAGAGGGACGGACTATGACTACACCTTC | CASTRGTDYDYTF
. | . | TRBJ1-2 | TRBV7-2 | TGTGCCAGCAGCCGGCAGACGAATTCCTATGGCTACACCTTC | CASSRQTNSYGYTF
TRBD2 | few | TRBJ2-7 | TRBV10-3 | TGTGCCATCAGTGGGGGGACTAGCGGGGTCAACTCCTACAATGAGCAGTACTTC | CAISGGTSGVNSYNEQYF
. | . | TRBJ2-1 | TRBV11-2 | TGTGCCAGCAGCGTAGCTGTCAACGGCAATGAGCAGTTCTTC | CASSVAVNGNEQFF
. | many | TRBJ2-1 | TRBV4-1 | TGCGCCAGCAGCCAAGAGGGAGGAAATGAGCAGTTCTTC | CASSQEGGNEQFF
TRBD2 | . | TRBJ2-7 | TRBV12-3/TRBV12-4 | TGTGCCAGCAGTGTTCGGCGGGGGGCCAACGAGCAGTACTTC | CASSVRRGANEQYF
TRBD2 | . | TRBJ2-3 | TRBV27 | TGTGCCGGCAGTTTAGCCCGGCTAGCGGGCACCCACCTGGATACGCAGTATTTT | CAGSLARLAGTHLDTQYF
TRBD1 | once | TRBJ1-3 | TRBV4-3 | TGCGCCAGCAGCCAGGGGGGACAGTACTCTGGAGACACCATATATTTT | CASSQGGQYSGDTIYF
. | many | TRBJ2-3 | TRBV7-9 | TGTGCCAGCAGCTTGGACTTTAATACGCAGTATTTT | CASSLDFNTQYF
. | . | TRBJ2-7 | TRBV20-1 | TGCAGTGCTAACAGGGATCTCGAGCAGTACTTC | CSANRDLEQYF
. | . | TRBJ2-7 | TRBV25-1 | TGTGCCAGCAGTGAATCGGGGGGTGGCAGGGGTTACGAGCAGTACTTC | CASSESGGGRGYEQYF
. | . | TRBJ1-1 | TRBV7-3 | TGTGCCAGCAGCCGCGGACATTCGAACACTGAAGCTTTCTTT | CASSRGHSNTEAFF
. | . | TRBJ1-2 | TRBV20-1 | TGCAGTGCTCTTCACAGGAGCCCTCACCATTTCTATGGCTACACCTTC | CSALHRSPHHFYGYTF
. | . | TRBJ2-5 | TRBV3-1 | TGTGCCAGCAGCCGGGGCCCCATAGGGGAGACCCAGTACTTC | CASSRGPIGETQYF
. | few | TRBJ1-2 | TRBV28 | TGTGCCAGCAGCTTGGGACAATCCTGGGGCTACACCTTC | CASSLGQSWGYTF
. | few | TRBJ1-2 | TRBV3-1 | TGTGCCAGCAGCCAAGATTGGGGCGTTAACTATGGCTACACCTTC | CASSQDWGVNYGYTF